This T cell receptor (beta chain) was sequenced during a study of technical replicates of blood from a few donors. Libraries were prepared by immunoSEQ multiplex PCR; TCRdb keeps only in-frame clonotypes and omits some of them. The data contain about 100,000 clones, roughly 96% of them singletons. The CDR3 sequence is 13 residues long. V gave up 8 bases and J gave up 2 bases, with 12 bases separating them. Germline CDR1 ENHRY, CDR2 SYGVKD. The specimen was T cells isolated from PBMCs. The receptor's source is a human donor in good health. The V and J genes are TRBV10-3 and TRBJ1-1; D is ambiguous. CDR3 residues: CAIAVQSNTEAFF. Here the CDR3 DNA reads TGTGCCATCGCCGTACAGTCTAACACTGAAGCTTTCTTT.